Below, one T cell receptor (beta chain) is given with its context. Its matching antigen is unknown. Quantitative 5'-RACE with molecular barcodes generated TCR beta libraries. TCRdb called the 5' RACE reads again in MiXCR, with one record for every CDR3 protein. In the table there are around 150,000 distinct CDR3 sequences, approximately 48% of which are singletons. Looked up from germline, CDR1 is LNHDA and CDR2 is SQIVND (reference sequence). Trimming took 0 bases from V and 0 from J, leaving 9 bases between them. The CDR3 is 16 amino acids. These data are taken from a study of CD8 T cells in ankylosing spondylitis. Study-wide results and limits: Made up of fewer than ten highly homologous variants, a TCR beta motif appeared characteristic of ankylosing spondylitis blood. Researchers report that disease-linked clones proved CD8+ and relatively rare in peripheral blood. Enrichment of disease-linked clones was reportedly significant in matched ankylosing spondylitis synovial fluid.

The rearrangement uses TRBV19 and TRBJ2-1; D may be TRBD1 or TRBD2 (5 bases each). The sequence was obtained from a male donor with ankylosing spondylitis. The material sequenced was synovial fluid, either unsorted or a sorted T cell fraction (not recorded which). The CDR3 DNA sequence: TGTGCCAGTAGTATAGATGTGAGGGGCTCCTACAATGAGCAGTTCTTC. It is translated as CASSIDVRGSYNEQFF.